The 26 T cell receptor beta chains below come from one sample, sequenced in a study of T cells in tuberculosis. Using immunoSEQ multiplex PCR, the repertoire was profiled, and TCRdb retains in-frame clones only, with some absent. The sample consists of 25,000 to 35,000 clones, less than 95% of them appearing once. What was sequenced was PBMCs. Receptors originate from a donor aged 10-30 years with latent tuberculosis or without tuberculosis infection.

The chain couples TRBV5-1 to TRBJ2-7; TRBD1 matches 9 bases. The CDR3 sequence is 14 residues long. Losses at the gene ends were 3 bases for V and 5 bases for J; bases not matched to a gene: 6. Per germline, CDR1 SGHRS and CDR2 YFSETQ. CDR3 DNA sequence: TGCGCCAGCAGCTGGGGGACAGGGCATGACGAGCAGTACTTC. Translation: CASSWGTGHDEQYF.

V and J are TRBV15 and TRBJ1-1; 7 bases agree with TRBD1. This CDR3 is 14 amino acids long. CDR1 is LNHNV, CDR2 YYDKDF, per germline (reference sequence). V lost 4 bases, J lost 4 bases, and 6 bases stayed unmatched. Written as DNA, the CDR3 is TGTGCCACCAGCACCCAGAACAGGGGCACTGAAGCTTTCTTT. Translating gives CATSTQNRGTEAFF.

The CDR3 loop is CASKGSSGRLETQYF. CDR3 coding DNA: TGTGCCAGCAAGGGAAGTAGCGGGAGGCTGGAGACCCAGTACTTC. The genes are TRBV25-1 and TRBJ2-5; 10 nucleotides line up with TRBD2. The junction had 10 bases not matched to a gene; V was cut back by 7 bases and J by 5 bases. This CDR3 has 15 residues. Germline lookup yields CDR1 MGHDK and CDR2 SYGVNS.

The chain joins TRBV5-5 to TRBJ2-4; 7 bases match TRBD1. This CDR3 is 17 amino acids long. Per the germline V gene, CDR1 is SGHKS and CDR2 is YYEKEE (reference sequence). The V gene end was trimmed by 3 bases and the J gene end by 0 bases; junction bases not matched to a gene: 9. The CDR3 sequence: CASSSLTGILAKNIQYF. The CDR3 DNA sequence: TGTGCCAGCAGCTCCCTGACAGGGATACTAGCCAAAAACATTCAGTACTTC.

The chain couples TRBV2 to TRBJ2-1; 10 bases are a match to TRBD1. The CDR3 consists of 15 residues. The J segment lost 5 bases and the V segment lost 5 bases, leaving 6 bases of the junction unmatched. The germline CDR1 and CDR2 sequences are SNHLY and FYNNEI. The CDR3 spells CASSQDRGVHNEQFF. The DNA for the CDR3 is TGTGCCAGCAGTCAGGACAGGGGGGTTCACAATGAGCAGTTCTTC.

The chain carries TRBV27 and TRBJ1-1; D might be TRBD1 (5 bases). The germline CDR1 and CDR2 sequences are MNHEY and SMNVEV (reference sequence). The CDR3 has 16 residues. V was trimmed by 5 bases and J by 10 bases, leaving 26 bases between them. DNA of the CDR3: TGTGCCAGCAGTCCCAGGGCCTTATCGGGGGAGTCTGTAGCTTTCTTT. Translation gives CASSPRALSGESVAFF.

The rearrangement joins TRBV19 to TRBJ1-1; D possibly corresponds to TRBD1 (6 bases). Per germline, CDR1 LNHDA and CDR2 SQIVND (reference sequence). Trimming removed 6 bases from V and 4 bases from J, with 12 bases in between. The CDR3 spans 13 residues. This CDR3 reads CASSPGQSTEAFF. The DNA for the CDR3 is TGTGCCAGTAGCCCCGGACAGAGCACTGAAGCTTTCTTT.

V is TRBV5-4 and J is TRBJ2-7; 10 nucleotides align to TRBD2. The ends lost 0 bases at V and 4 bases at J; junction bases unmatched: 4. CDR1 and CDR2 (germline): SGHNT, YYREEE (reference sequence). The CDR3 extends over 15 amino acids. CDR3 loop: CASSLGLAGVYEQYF. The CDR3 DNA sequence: TGTGCCAGCAGCTTGGGGCTAGCGGGAGTATACGAGCAGTACTTC.

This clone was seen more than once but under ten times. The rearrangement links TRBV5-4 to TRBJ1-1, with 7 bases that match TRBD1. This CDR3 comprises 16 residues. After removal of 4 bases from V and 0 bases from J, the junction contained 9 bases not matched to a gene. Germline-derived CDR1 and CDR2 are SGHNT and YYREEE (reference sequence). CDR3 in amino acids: CASSDSVGTVNTEAFF. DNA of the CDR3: TGTGCCAGCAGCGACTCGGTCGGGACAGTGAACACTGAAGCTTTCTTT.

The CDR3 sequence is CASKRPLGPSDQETQYF. CDR3 DNA sequence: TGCGCCAGCAAAAGACCCCTGGGGCCTAGCGATCAAGAGACCCAGTACTTC. The J gene is TRBJ2-5, the V gene TRBV5-1; a possible D gene is TRBD2 (6 bases). The V gene's germline CDR1 is SGHRS and CDR2 YFSETQ. The CDR3 has 17 amino acids. Trimming removed 6 bases at V and 2 bases at J, with 23 bases between.

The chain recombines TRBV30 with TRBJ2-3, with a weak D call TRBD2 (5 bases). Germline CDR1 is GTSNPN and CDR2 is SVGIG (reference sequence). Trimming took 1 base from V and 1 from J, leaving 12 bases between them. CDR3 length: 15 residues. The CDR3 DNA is TGTGCCTGGAGTGCACGACCGAGGGGCACAGATACGCAGTATTTT. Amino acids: CAWSARPRGTDTQYF.

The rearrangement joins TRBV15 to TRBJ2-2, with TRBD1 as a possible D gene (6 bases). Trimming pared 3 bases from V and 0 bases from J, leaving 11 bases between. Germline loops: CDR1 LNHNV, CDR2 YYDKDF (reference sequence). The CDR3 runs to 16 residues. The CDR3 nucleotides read TGTGCCACCAGCAGGGGACAACATTCGAACACCGGGGAGCTGTTTTTT. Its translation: CATSRGQHSNTGELFF.

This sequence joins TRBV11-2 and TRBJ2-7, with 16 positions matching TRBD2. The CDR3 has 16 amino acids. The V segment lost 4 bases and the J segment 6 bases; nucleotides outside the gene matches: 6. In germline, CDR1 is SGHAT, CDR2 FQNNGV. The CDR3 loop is CASSSGLAGGPSEQYF. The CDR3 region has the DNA TGTGCCAGCAGCTCGGGACTAGCGGGAGGGCCGAGCGAGCAGTACTTC. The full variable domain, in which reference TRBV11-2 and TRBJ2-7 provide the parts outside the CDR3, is EAGVAQSPRYKIIEKRQSVAFWCNPISGHATLYWYQQILGQGPKLLIQFQNNGVVDDSQLPKDRFSAERLKGVDSTLKIQPAKLEDSAVYLCASSSGLAGGPSEQYFGPGTRLTVT.

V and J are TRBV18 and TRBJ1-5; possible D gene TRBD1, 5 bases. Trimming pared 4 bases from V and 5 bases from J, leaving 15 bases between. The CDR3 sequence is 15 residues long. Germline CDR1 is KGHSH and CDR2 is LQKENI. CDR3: CASSRGVGGDQPQHF. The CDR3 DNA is TGTGCCAGCTCACGGGGCGTGGGGGGGGATCAGCCCCAGCATTTT. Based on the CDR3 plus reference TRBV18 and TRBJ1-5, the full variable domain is NAGVMQNPRHLVRRRGQEARLRCSPMKGHSHVYWYRQLPEEGLKFMVYLQKENIIDESGMPKERFSAEFPKEGPSILRIQQVVRGDSAAYFCASSRGVGGDQPQHFGDGTRLSIL.

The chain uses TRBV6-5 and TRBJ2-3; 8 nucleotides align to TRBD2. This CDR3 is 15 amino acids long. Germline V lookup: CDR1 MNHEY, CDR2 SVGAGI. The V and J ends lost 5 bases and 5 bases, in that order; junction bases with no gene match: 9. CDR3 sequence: CASSQLAGNVDTQYF. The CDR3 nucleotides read TGTGCCAGCAGTCAGTTAGCGGGAAATGTAGATACGCAGTATTTT.

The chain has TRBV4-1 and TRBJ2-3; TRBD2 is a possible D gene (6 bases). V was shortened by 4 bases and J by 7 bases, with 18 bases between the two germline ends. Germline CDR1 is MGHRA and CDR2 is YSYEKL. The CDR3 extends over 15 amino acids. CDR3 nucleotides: TGCGCCAGCAGCCTTGAGATAGGAGCGGGTTATACGCAGTATTTT. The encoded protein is CASSLEIGAGYTQYF.

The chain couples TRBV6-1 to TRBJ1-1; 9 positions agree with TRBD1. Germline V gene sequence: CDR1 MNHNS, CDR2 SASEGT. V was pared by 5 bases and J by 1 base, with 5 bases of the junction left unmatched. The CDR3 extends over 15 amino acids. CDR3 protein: CASSIRDRENTEAFF. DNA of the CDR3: TGTGCCAGCAGTATCCGGGACAGGGAGAACACTGAAGCTTTCTTT.

The CDR3 nucleotides read TGTGCCAGCAGCTTGAGTATGCGGATGGGGGGTGATCAGCCCCAGCATTTT. As protein: CASSLSMRMGGDQPQHF. V and J are TRBV5-6 and TRBJ1-5, with a tentative D call TRBD1 (5 bases). The CDR3 covers 17 residues. V was clipped by 1 base and J by 5 bases, with 19 bases between them. Germline CDR1 SGHDT, CDR2 YYEEEE.

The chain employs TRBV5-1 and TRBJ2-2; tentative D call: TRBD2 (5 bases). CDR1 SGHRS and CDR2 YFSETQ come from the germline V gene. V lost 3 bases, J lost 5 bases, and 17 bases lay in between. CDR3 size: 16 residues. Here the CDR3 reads CASSSPEVGLTGELFF. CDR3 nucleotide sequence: TGCGCCAGCAGCTCGCCGGAGGTCGGGCTGACCGGGGAGCTGTTTTTT.

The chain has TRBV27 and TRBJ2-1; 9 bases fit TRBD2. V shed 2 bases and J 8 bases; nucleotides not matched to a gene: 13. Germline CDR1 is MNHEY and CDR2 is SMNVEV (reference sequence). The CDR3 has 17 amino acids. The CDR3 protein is CASSLGWRASGDDEQFF. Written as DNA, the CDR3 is TGTGCCAGCAGTTTAGGTTGGAGGGCTAGCGGGGACGATGAGCAGTTCTTC.

As DNA, the CDR3 is TGTGCCTGGAGTCCCGGACTTCAAATTTACGAGCAGTACTTC. It encodes CAWSPGLQIYEQYF. V gene TRBV30 combines with J gene TRBJ2-7, with a tentative D call TRBD2 (5 bases). The CDR3 consists of 14 residues. Germline CDR1 reads GTSNPN; CDR2 reads SVGIG (reference sequence). V was shortened by 2 bases and J by 4 bases, with 15 bases between the two germline ends.

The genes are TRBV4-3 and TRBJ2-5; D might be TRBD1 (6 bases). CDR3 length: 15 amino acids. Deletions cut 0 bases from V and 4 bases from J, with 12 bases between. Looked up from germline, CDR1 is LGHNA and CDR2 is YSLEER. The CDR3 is CASSQDGTQGETQYF. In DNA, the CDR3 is TGCGCCAGCAGCCAAGATGGGACACAGGGAGAGACCCAGTACTTC.

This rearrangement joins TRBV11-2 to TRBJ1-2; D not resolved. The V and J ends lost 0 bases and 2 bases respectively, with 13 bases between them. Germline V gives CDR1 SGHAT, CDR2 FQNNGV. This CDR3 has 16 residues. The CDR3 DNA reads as TGTGCCAGCAGCTTAGAGGTGAGGGATTCGAACTATGGCTACACCTTC. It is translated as CASSLEVRDSNYGYTF.

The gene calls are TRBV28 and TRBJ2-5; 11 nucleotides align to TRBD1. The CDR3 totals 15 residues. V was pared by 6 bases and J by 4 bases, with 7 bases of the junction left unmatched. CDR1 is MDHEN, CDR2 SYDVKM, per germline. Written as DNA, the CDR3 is TGTGCCAGCAGCTCGGGACAGGGGGAGGGAGAGACCCAGTACTTC. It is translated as CASSSGQGEGETQYF.

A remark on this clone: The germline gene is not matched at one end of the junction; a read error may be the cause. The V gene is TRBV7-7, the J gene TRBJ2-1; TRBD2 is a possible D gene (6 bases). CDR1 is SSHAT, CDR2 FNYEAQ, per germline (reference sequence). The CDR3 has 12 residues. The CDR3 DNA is TGTGCTAGCAGCCACCCGCGGGGTGAGCAGTTCTTC. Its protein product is CASSHPRGEQFF. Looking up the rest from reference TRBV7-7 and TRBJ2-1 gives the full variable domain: GAGVSQSPRYKVTKRGQDVTLRCDPISSHATLYWYQQALGQGPEFLTYFNYEAQPDKSGLPSDRFSAERPEGSISTLTIQRTEQRDSAMYRCASSHPRGEQFFGPGTRLTVL.

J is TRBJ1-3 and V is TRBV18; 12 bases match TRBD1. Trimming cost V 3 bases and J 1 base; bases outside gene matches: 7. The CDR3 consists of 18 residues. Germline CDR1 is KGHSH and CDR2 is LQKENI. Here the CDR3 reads CASSPGQGASNSGNTIYF. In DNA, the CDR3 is TGTGCCAGCTCACCGGGACAGGGGGCATCTAATTCTGGAAACACCATATATTTT.